This is a list of T cell receptor beta chains from one sample in a study of human T cells and chemical hapten exposure. Each CDR3 protein is one row after TCRdb ran MiXCR on the RACE reads. The table records some 78,000 distinct CDR3 sequences, roughly 8.7% of them present only once. The specimen sequenced was whole blood. The receptors originated from a male donor in good health. Some clones in this sample may be carry-over from other donors' samples. Both conserved end residues are part of each CDR3. The D gene is left open where the match is weak. Only part of the rows carry a size: once, few, many, or a class if the clone is expanded.

D gene	clone size	V gene	J gene	CDR3 protein	CDR3 DNA
NA	few	TRBV4-1	TRBJ2-7	CASSQGASEHEQYF	TGCGCCAGCAGCCAGGGTGCTTCAGAACACGAGCAGTACTTC
NA	few	TRBV12-3/TRBV12-4	TRBJ1-2	CASSLRQFGGGNYGYTF	TGTGCCAGCAGTTTACGACAGTTCGGGGGGGGGAACTATGGCTACACCTTC
TRBD2	few	TRBV10-3	TRBJ2-1	CAISGHGLAGGRPSYNEQFF	TGTGCCATCAGTGGCCACGGACTAGCGGGAGGACGGCCATCCTACAATGAGCAGTTCTTC
TRBD1	NA	TRBV12-3/TRBV12-4	TRBJ2-2	CASSFSGTGSTGELFF	TGTGCCAGCAGTTTTAGTGGGACAGGGTCCACCGGGGAGCTGTTTTTT
TRBD2	few	TRBV6-6	TRBJ2-7	CASSYPEDLAGVEQYF	TGTGCCAGCAGTTACCCCGAGGATCTAGCGGGAGTCGAGCAGTACTTC
NA	NA	TRBV7-8	TRBJ2-1	CASSLVEKSSYNEQFF	TGTGCCAGCAGCTTAGTCGAGAAGTCCTCCTACAATGAGCAGTTCTTC
TRBD2	medium-sized	TRBV20-1	TRBJ2-7	CSARGTSDYEQYF	TGCAGTGCTAGGGGAACTAGCGACTACGAGCAGTACTTC
NA	few	TRBV5-1	TRBJ1-4	CASSLDGRSNEKLFF	TGCGCCAGCAGCTTGGATGGTCGGTCTAATGAAAAACTGTTTTTT
NA	few	TRBV10-3	TRBJ1-2	CAISESMSADYGYTF	TGTGCCATCAGTGAGTCGATGTCCGCGGACTATGGCTACACCTTC
NA	NA	TRBV30	TRBJ2-7	CAWSVDSYEQYF	TGTGCCTGGAGTGTGGACTCCTACGAGCAGTACTTC
NA	few	TRBV2	TRBJ1-3	CASRRDSGNTIYF	TGTGCCAGCAGGCGGGACTCTGGAAACACCATATATTTT
TRBD1	NA	TRBV6-2/TRBV6-3	TRBJ1-1	CASSSRGLDTEAFF	TGTGCCAGCAGTTCCAGGGGGCTGGACACTGAAGCTTTCTTT
TRBD1	NA	TRBV5-5	TRBJ2-6	CASSLINRGPSGANVLTF	TGTGCCAGCAGCTTGATAAACAGGGGGCCCTCTGGGGCCAACGTCCTGACTTTC
NA	few	TRBV7-2	TRBJ2-1	CASSLGVASSYNEQFF	TGTGCCAGCAGCTTAGGAGTAGCGAGCTCCTACAATGAGCAGTTCTTC
TRBD2	NA	TRBV11-2	TRBJ2-3	CASSLSHGLAGIADTQYF	TGTGCCAGCAGCTTATCCCACGGACTAGCGGGCATTGCAGATACGCAGTATTTT
NA	NA	TRBV20-1	TRBJ1-4	CSASRAATNEKLFF	TGCAGTGCTAGTAGGGCAGCAACTAATGAAAAACTGTTTTTT
NA	NA	TRBV3-1	TRBJ2-2	CASSQVGANTGELFF	TGTGCCAGCAGCCAAGTAGGAGCGAACACCGGGGAGCTGTTTTTT
NA	few	TRBV7-2	TRBJ2-1	CASSLARTFNEQFF	TGTGCCAGCAGCTTAGCCCGAACCTTCAATGAGCAGTTCTTC
TRBD1	many	TRBV20-1	TRBJ1-1	CSARDGDRENTEAFF	TGCAGTGCTAGAGATGGTGACAGGGAGAACACTGAAGCTTTCTTT
NA	few	TRBV7-2	TRBJ2-5	CASSRAGSSQTQYF	TGTGCCAGCAGCCGCGCCGGGTCGAGCCAGACCCAGTACTTC
NA	NA	TRBV12-3/TRBV12-4	TRBJ1-2	CASSLGDGPYGYTF	TGTGCCAGCAGTTTAGGGGACGGACCCTATGGCTACACCTTC
TRBD1	NA	TRBV7-8	TRBJ2-2	CASSLGRTGGWTGELFF	TGTGCCAGCAGCTTGGGCAGGACAGGGGGGTGGACCGGGGAGCTGTTTTTT
NA	few	TRBV20-1	TRBJ2-5	CSAREEELVKTQYF	TGCAGTGCTAGGGAGGAGGAACTCGTGAAGACCCAGTACTTC
TRBD1	few	TRBV6-2/TRBV6-3	TRBJ2-1	CASSLTGNNEQFF	TGTGCCAGCAGTTTGACAGGGAACAATGAGCAGTTCTTC
TRBD2	few	TRBV29-1	TRBJ2-1	CSVRPPGGNEQFF	TGCAGCGTTCGACCCCCGGGGGGCAATGAGCAGTTCTTC
NA	many	TRBV29-1	TRBJ1-4	CSVGQGREKLFF	TGCAGCGTTGGTCAGGGACGGGAAAAACTGTTTTTT
NA	few	TRBV2	TRBJ2-3	CASNDPSTDTQYF	TGTGCCAGCAATGATCCTAGCACAGATACGCAGTATTTT
NA	NA	TRBV12-3/TRBV12-4	TRBJ2-1	CASSFPSQDEQFF	TGTGCCAGCAGTTTCCCTAGCCAAGATGAGCAGTTCTTC
NA	few	TRBV18	TRBJ1-1	CASSSGTKGEAFF	TGTGCCAGCTCATCCGGGACGAAGGGTGAAGCTTTCTTT
TRBD2	few	TRBV7-9	TRBJ2-3	CASSPTRLAGGPWDTQYF	TGTGCCAGCAGCCCTACCAGACTAGCGGGAGGGCCGTGGGATACGCAGTATTTT
TRBD2	many	TRBV20-1	TRBJ2-7	CSARRTSDYEQYF	TGCAGTGCTAGACGAACTAGCGACTACGAGCAGTACTTC
NA	NA	TRBV5-5	TRBJ2-1	CASIFSPGAYNEQFF	TGTGCCAGCATCTTTTCCCCCGGGGCCTACAATGAGCAGTTCTTC
TRBD1	few	TRBV10-3	TRBJ2-7	CAIRGQGDSYEQYF	TGTGCCATCAGGGGACAGGGCGACTCCTACGAGCAGTACTTC